This T cell receptor beta chain was obtained from a study of blood T cell repertoires in COVID-19. Study context: COVID-19 samples, acute and convalescent, were from the United States, Italy and Spain. Nucleic acid was either cDNA or gDNA, and it came from T cells, B-cell-depleted T cells, or PBMCs.

In the study's own analysis: How many nucleated cells were present was estimated from reference gene primer amplification. Using immunoSEQ multiplex PCR, the repertoire was profiled, and TCRdb retains in-frame clones only, with some absent. V, J and clone size are those of that table, while D and trimming were read from the DNA. The sample lists roughly 230,000 clones, around four fifths occurring once. Germline V lookup: CDR1 PRHDT, CDR2 FYEKMQ (reference sequence). With 7 bases removed from V and 5 bases from J, the gap between germline ends came to 18 bases. This CDR3 comprises 15 residues. Sequencing was performed on peripheral blood. This chain links TRBV13 with TRBJ2-1; a possible D gene is TRBD2 (5 bases). The TCR originated in a woman aged 55-70 years with active or convalescent COVID-19. CDR3 DNA: TGTGCCAGCAAGATATCGAGGGAGTGGGACAATGAGCAGTTCTTC. Translated: CASKISREWDNEQFF. Drawing the rest from reference TRBV13 and TRBJ2-1, the complete variable domain is AAGVIQSPRHLIKEKRETATLKCYPIPRHDTVYWYQQGPGQDPQFLISFYEKMQSDKGSIPDRFSAQQFSDYHSELNMSSLELGDSALYFCASKISREWDNEQFFGPGTRLTVL.